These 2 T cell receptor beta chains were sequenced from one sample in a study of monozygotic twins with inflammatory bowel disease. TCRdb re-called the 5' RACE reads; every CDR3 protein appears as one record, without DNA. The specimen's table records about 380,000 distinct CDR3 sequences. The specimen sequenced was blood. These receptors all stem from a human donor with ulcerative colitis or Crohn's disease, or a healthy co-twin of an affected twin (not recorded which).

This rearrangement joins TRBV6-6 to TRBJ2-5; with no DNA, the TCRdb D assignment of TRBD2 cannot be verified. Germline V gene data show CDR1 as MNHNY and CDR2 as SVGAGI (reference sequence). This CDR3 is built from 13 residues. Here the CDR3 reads CASGFGREETQYF.

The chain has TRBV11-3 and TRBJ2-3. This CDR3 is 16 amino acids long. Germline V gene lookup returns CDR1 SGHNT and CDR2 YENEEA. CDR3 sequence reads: CASSLDSSGGTDTQYF.